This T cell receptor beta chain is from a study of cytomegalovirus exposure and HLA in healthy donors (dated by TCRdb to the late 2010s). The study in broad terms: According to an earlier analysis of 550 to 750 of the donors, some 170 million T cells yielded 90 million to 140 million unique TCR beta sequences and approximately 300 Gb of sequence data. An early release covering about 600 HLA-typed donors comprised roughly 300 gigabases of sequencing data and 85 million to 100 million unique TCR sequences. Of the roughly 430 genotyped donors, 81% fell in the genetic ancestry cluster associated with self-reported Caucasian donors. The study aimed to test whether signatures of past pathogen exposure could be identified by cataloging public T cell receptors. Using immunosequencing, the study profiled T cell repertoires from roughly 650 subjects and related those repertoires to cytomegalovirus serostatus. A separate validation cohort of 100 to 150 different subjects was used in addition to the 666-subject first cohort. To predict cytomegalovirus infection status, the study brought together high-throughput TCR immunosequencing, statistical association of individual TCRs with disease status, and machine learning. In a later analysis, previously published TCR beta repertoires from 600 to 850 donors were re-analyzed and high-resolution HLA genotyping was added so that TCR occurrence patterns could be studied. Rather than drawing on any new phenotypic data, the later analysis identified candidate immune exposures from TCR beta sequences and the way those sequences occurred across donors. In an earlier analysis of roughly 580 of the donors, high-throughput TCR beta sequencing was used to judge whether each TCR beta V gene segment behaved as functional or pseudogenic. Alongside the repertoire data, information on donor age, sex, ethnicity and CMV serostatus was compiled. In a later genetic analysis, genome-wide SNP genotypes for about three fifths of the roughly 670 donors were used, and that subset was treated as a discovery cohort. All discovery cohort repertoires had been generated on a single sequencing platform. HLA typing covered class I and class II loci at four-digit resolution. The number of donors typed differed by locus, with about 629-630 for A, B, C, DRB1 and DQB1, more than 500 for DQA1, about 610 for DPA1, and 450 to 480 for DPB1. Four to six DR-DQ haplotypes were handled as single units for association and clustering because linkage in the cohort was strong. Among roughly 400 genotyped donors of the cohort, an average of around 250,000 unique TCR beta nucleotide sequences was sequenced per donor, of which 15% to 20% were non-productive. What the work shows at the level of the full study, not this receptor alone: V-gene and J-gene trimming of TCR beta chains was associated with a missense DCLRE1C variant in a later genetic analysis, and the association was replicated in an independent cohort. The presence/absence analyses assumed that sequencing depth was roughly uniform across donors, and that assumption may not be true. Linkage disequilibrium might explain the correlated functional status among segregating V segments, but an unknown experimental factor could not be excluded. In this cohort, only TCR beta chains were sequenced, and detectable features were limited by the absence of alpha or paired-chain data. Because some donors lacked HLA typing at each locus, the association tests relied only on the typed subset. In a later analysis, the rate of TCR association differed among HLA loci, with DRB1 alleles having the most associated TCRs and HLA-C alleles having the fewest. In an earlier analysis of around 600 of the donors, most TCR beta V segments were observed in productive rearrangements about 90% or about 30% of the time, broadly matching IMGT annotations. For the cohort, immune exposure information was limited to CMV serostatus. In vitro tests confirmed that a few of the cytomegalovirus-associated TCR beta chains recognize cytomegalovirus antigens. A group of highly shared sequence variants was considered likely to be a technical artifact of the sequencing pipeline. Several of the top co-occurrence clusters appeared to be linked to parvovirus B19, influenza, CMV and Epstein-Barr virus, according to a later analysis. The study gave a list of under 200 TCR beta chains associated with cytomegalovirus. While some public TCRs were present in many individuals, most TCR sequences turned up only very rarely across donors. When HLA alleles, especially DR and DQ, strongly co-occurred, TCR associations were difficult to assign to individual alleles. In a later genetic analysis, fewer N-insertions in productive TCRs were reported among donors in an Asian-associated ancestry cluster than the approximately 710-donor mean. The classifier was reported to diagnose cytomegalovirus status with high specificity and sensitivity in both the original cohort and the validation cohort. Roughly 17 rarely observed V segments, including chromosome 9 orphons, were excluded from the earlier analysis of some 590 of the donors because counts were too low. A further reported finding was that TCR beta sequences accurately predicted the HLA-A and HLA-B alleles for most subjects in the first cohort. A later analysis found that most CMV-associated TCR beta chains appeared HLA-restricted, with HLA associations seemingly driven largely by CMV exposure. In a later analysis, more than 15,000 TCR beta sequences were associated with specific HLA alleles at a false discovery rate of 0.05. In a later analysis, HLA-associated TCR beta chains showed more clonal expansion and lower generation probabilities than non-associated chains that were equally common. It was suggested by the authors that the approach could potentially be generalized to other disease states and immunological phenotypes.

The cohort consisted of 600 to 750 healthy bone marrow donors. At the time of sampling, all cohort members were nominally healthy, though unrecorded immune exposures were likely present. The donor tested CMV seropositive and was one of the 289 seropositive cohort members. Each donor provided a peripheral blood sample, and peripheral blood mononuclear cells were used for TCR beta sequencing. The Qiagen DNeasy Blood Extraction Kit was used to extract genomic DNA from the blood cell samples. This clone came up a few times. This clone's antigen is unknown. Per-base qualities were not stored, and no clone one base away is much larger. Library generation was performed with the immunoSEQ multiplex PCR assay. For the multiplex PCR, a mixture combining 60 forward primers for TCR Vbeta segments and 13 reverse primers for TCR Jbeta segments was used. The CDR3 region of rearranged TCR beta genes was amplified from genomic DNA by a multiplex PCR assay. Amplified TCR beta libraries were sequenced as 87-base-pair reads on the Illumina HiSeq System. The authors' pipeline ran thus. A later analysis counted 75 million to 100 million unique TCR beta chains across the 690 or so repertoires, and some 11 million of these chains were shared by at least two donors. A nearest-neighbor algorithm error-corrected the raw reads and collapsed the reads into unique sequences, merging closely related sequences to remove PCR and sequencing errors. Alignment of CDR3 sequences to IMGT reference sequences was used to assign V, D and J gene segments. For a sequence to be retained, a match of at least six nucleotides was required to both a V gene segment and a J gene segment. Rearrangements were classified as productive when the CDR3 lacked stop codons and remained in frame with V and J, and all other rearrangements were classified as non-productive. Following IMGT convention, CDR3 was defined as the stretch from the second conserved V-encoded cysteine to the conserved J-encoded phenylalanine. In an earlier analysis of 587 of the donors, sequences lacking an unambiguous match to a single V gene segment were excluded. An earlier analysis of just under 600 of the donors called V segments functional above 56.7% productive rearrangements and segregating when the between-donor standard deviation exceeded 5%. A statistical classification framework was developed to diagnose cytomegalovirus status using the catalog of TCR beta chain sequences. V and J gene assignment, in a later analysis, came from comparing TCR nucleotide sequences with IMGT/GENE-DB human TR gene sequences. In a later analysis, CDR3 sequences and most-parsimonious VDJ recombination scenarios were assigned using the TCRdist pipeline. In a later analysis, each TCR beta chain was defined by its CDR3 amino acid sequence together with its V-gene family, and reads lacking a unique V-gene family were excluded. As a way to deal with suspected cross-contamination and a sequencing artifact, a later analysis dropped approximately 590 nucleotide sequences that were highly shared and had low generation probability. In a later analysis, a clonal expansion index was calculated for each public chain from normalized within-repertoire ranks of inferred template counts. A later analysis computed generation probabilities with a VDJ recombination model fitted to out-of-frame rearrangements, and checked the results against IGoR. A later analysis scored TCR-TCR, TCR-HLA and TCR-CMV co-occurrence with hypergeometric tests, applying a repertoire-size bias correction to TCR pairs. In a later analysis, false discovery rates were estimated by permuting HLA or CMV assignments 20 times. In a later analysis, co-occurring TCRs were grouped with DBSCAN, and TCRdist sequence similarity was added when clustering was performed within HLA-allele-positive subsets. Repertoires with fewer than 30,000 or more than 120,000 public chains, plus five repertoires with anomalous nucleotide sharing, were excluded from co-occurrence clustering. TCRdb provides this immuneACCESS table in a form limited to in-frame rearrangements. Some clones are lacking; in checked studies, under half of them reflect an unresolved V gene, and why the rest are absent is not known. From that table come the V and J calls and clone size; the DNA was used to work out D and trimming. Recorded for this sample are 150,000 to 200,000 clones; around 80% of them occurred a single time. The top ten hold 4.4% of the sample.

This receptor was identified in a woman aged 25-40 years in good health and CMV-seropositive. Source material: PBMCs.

For the CDR3, the sequence is CASSPGTGGELFF. The nucleotides are TGTGCCAGCAGCCCCGGAACGGGCGGGGAGCTGTTTTTT. The chain joins TRBV11-2 to TRBJ2-2; the D gene remains uncertain. V lost 5 bases and J lost 7 bases; the stretch between them is 11 bases long. The germline V gene yields SGHAT for CDR1 and FQNNGV for CDR2. Reading from cysteine to phenylalanine, the CDR3 counts 13 amino acids. The entry retains the CDR3 DNA only, 39 bases that are in frame from base 1.